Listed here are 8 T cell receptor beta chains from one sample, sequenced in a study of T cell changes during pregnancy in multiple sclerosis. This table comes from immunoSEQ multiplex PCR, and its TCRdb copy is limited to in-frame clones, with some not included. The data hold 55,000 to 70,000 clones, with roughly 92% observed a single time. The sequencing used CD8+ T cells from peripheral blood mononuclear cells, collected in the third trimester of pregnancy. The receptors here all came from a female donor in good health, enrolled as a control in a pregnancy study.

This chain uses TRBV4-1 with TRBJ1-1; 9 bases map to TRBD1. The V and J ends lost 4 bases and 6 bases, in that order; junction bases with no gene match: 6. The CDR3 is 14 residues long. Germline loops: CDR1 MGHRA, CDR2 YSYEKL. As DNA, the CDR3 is TGCGCCAGCAGCCTTGGGACAGGGAGGGCTGAAGCTTTCTTT. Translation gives CASSLGTGRAEAFF.

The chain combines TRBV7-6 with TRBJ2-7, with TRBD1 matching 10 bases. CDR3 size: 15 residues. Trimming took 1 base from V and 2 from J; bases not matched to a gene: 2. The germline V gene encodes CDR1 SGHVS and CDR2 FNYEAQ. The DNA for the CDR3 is TGTGCCAGCAGCTTAGGGGGACAGGGGACCTACGAGCAGTACTTC. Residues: CASSLGGQGTYEQYF.

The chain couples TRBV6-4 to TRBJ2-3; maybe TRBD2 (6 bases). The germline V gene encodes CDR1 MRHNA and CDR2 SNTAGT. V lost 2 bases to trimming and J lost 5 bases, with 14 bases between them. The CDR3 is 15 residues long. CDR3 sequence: CASSDGTGPIDTQYF. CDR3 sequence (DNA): TGTGCCAGCAGTGACGGGACTGGCCCGATAGATACGCAGTATTTT.

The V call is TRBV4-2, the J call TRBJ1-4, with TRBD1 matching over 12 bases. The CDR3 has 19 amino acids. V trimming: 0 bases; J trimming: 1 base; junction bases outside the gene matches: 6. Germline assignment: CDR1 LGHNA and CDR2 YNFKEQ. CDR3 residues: CASSQDGTGGWETNEKLFF. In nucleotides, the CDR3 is TGTGCCAGCAGCCAAGATGGGACAGGGGGCTGGGAAACTAATGAAAAACTGTTTTTT.

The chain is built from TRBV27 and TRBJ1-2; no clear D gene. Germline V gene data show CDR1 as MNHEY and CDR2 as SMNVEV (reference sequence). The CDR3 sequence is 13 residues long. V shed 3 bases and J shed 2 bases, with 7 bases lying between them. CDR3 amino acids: CASSFAGNYGYTF. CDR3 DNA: TGTGCCAGCAGTTTCGCGGGGAACTATGGCTACACCTTC.

The CDR3 loop reads CASSLGQGADTQYF. In DNA form, the CDR3 reads TGTGCCAGCAGCTTAGGACAGGGGGCAGATACGCAGTATTTT. The chain combines TRBV13 with TRBJ2-3; 8 bases line up with TRBD1. From germline, CDR1 is PRHDT and CDR2 FYEKMQ (reference sequence). The J segment lost 4 bases and the V segment lost 0 bases, leaving 0 bases of the junction unmatched. The CDR3 loop spans 14 amino acids.

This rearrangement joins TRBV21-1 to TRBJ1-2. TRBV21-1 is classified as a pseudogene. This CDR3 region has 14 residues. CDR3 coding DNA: TGTGCCAGCAGCAAAGTACCCGGTATCCCTATATACACCTTC. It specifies CASSKVPGIPIYTF.

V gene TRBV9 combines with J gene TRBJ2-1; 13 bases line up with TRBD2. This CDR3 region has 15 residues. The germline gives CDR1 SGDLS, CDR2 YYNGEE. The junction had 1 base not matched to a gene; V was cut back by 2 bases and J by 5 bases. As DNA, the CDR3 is TGTGCCAGCAGCGTCGGGACTAGCGGGGACAATGAGCAGTTCTTC. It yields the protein CASSVGTSGDNEQFF.